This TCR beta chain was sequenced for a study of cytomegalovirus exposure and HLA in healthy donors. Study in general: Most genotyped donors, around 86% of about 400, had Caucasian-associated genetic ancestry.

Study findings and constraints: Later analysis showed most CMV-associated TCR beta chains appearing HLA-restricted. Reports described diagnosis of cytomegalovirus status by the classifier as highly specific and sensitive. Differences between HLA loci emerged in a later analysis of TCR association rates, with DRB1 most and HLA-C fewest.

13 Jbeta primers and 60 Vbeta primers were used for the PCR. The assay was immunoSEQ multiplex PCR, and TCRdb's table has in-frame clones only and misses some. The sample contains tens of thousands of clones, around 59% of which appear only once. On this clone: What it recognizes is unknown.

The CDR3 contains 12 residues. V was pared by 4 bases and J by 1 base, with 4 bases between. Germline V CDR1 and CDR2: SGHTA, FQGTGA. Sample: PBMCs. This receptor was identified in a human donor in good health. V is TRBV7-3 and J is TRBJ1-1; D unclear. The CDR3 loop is CASSSRNTEAFF. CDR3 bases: TGTGCCAGCAGCTCTCGGAACACTGAAGCTTTCTTT.